One and the same sample provided the 13 T cell receptor beta chains below, sequenced in a study of graft-versus-host responses after intestinal transplantation. The protocol was immunoSEQ multiplex PCR, while the TCRdb copy is restricted to in-frame clones and leaves out a portion. The sample has about 110,000 clones, over 85% seen once. The antigens of these receptors remain unknown. Material: unstimulated CD4+ T cells sorted from spleen or lymph node cells, obtained before transplant. The receptors stem from a human donor who was the organ donor for an intestinal transplant.

The DNA for the CDR3 is TGTGCCAGCAGTTACCGGCAGGGCGGGCAGCCCCAGCATTTT. Protein product: CASSYRQGGQPQHF. The chain has TRBV6-5 and TRBJ1-5; maybe TRBD1 (5 bases). Trimming took off 2 bases at V and 7 bases at J, with 12 bases between the two ends. This CDR3 contains 14 residues. Per germline, CDR1 MNHEY and CDR2 SVGAGI.

The V call is TRBV18, the J call TRBJ2-3, with D unresolved. The CDR3 totals 12 residues. Looked up from germline, CDR1 is KGHSH and CDR2 is LQKENI. The V gene lost 0 bases and the J gene lost 4 bases, with 2 bases spanning the gap. CDR3 DNA sequence: TGTGCCAGCTCACCACCGGCAGATACGCAGTATTTT. Its translation: CASSPPADTQYF.

The chain couples TRBV9 to TRBJ1-3; no clear D gene. V was trimmed by 3 bases and J by 0 bases, leaving 10 bases between them. Germline V gene sequence: CDR1 SGDLS, CDR2 YYNGEE. There are 15 residues in the CDR3. In DNA, the CDR3 is TGTGCCAGCAGCGCGAGACAAAACTCTGGAAACACCATATATTTT. It yields the protein CASSARQNSGNTIYF.

A single count supports this clone. This rearrangement joins TRBV7-9 to TRBJ2-1; D uncertain. Germline V CDR1 and CDR2: SEHNR, FQNEAQ (reference sequence). V was shortened by 5 bases and J by 6 bases, with 8 bases between the two germline ends. The CDR3 runs 12 residues. DNA of the CDR3: TGTGCCAGCAGCCCGTTTAGCAATGAGCAGTTCTTC. It encodes CASSPFSNEQFF.

The rearrangement uses TRBV6-5 and TRBJ2-7; possible D gene TRBD1, 6 bases. Germline V gene data show CDR1 as MNHEY and CDR2 as SVGAGI. The CDR3 consists of 14 residues. V dropped 2 bases and J dropped 7 bases, with 15 bases sitting between them. CDR3 bases: TGTGCCAGCAGTTACAACAGGGTGCAGTGGGAGCAGTACTTC. Its protein is CASSYNRVQWEQYF.

In the case of this clone: This same CDR3 is encoded by further DNA sequences in the sample. The chain employs TRBV20-1 and TRBJ2-5; 7 bases agree with TRBD1. This CDR3 has 11 amino acids. V was pared by 6 bases and J by 5 bases, with 3 bases of the junction left unmatched. CDR1 and CDR2 (germline): DFQATT, SNEGSKA (reference sequence). Written as DNA, the CDR3 is TGCAGTGCCACAGGGGCCGAGACCCAGTACTTC. Amino acids: CSATGAETQYF.

V gene TRBV7-3 combines with J gene TRBJ2-6; D is undetermined. V was cut by 5 bases and J by 2 bases, with 13 bases left in between. CDR1 is SGHTA, CDR2 FQGTGA, per germline. CDR3 length: 16 amino acids. CDR3 amino acids: CASSPRRIPGANVLTF. CDR3 coding DNA: TGTGCCAGCAGCCCACGGCGGATCCCTGGGGCCAACGTCCTGACTTTC.

This clone was counted only a few times. The chain carries TRBV5-1 and TRBJ2-3; 11 nucleotides match TRBD1. The trim removed 2 bases at V and 4 bases at J, leaving 3 bases unmatched. The CDR3 length is 15 residues. CDR1 and CDR2 from the germline V gene are SGHRS and YFSETQ. CDR3 residues: CASSLMGQGADTQYF. The DNA of the CDR3 is TGCGCCAGCAGCTTAATGGGACAGGGGGCAGATACGCAGTATTTT.

The gene calls are TRBV25-1 and TRBJ2-7, with D unresolved. The germline V gene encodes CDR1 MGHDK and CDR2 SYGVNS. Trimming pared 8 bases from V and 3 bases from J, leaving 8 bases between. This CDR3 comprises 11 residues. The CDR3 DNA is TGTGCCAGCGGAGAAAACTACGAGCAGTACTTC. Its protein is CASGENYEQYF.

V is TRBV4-1 and J is TRBJ1-2; maybe TRBD1 (5 bases). Per germline, CDR1 MGHRA and CDR2 YSYEKL. This CDR3 has 14 amino acids. Trimming left V 1 base short and J 2 bases short, with 8 bases between. CDR3 nucleotide sequence: TGCGCCAGCAGCCAAGTAGCAGGGAACTATGGCTACACCTTC. Encoded protein: CASSQVAGNYGYTF.

This sequence joins TRBV4-1 and TRBJ2-1, with 8 bases aligning to TRBD2. This CDR3 comprises 18 residues. The germline gives CDR1 MGHRA, CDR2 YSYEKL. V dropped 4 bases and J dropped 0; count of bases not matched to a gene: 11. As DNA, the CDR3 is TGCGCCAGCAGCCCCTTTCGTACGGGAGGGGGCTCCTACAATGAGCAGTTCTTC. It translates to CASSPFRTGGGSYNEQFF.

This chain links TRBV30 with TRBJ1-2; no definite D call. This CDR3 has 13 amino acids. Germline V lookup: CDR1 GTSNPN, CDR2 SVGIG (reference sequence). The V end lost 0 bases, the J end lost 8 bases, and 13 bases lay between the germline ends. The CDR3 loop reads CAWSVAGDGGYTF. For the CDR3, the DNA is TGTGCCTGGAGTGTAGCCGGGGATGGGGGCTACACCTTC.

The chain couples TRBV4-3 to TRBJ1-2, with no clear D. Trimming took 0 bases from V and 2 from J, leaving 7 bases between them. The CDR3 totals 14 residues. Germline V lookup: CDR1 LGHNA, CDR2 YSLEER. The CDR3 sequence is CASSQDEGNYGYTF. The DNA for the CDR3 is TGCGCCAGCAGCCAAGATGAGGGCAACTATGGCTACACCTTC.